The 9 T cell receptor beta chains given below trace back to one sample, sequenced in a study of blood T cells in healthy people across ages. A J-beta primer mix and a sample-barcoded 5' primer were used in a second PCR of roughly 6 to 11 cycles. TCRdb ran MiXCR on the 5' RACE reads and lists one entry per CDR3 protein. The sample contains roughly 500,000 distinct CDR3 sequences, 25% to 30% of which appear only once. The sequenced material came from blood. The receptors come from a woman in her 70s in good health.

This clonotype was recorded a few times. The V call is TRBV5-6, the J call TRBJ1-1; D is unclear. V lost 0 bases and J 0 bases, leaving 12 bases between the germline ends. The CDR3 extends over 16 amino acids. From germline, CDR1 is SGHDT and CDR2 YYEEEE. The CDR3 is CASSLDSRLMNTEAFF. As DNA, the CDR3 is TGTGCCAGCAGCTTGGACAGCCGGCTAATGAACACTGAAGCTTTCTTT.

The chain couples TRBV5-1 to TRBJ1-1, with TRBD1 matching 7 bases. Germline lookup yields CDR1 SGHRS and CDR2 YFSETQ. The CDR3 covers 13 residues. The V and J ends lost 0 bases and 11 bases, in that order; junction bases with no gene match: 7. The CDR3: CASSLASGGSAFF. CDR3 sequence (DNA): TGCGCCAGCAGCTTGGCGTCAGGGGGTTCTGCTTTCTTT.

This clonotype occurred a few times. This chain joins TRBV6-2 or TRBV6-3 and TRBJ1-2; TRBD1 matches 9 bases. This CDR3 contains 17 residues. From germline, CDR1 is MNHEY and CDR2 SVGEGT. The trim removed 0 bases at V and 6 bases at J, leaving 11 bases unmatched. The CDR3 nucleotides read TGTGCCAGCAGTTACTCGAGTCCGGGACAGGGTGCCCATGGCTACACCTTC. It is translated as CASSYSSPGQGAHGYTF.

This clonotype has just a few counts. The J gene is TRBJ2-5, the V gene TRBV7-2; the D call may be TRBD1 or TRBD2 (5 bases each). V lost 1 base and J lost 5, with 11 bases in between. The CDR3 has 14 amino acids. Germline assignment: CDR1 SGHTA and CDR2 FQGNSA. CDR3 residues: CASSLGGTSETQYF. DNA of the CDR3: TGTGCCAGCAGCTTAGGGGGGACCAGCGAGACCCAGTACTTC.

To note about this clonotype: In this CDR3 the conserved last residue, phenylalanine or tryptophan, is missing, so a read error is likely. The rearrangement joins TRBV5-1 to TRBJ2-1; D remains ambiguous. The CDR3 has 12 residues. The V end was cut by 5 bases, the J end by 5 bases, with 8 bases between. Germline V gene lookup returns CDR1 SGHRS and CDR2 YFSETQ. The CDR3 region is CASRETNNEQFV. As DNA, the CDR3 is TGCGCCAGCAGAGAGACGAACAATGAGCAGTTCGTC.

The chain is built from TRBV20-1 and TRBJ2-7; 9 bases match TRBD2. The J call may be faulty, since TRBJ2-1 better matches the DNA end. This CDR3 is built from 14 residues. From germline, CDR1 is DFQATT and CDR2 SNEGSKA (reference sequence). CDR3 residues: CSAFTGTSNNEQFF. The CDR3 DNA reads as TGCAGTGCTTTCACCGGGACTAGCAATAATGAGCAGTTCTTC.

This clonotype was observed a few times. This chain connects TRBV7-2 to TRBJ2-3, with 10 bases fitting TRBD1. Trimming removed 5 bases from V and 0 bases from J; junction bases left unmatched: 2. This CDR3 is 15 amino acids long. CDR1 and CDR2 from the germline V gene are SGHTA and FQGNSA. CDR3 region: CASSRQGASTDTQYF. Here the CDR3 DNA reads TGTGCCAGCAGCCGACAGGGGGCGAGCACAGATACGCAGTATTTT.

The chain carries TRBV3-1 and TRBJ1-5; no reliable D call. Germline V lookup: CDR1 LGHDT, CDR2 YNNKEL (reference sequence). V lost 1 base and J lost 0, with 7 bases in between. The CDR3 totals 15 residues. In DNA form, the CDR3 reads TGTGCCAGCAGCCAAGGGGAGATTAGCAATCAGCCCCAGCATTTT. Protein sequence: CASSQGEISNQPQHF.

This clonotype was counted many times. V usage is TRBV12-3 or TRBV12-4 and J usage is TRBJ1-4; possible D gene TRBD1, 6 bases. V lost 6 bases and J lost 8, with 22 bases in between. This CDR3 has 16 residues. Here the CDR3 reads CASRPGQSAHGEKLFF. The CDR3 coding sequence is TGTGCCAGCAGGCCCGGACAGTCGGCGCATGGGGAAAAACTGTTTTTT.